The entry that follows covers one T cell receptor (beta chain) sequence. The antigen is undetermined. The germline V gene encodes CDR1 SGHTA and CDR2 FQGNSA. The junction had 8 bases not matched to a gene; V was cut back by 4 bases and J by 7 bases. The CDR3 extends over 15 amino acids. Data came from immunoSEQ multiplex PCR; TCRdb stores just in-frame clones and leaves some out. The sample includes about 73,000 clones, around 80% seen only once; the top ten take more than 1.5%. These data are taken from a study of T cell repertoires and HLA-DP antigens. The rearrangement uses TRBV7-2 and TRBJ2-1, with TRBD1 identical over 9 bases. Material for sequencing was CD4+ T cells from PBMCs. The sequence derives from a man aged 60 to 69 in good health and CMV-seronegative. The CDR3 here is CASSSGTGLGNEQFF. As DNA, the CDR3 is TGTGCCAGCAGCTCCGGGACAGGGTTGGGGAATGAGCAGTTCTTC.